The rows below give T cell receptor beta chains drawn from one sample of a study of T-cell memory formation after mild COVID-19. One entry per CDR3 protein, called by TCRdb with MiXCR from the 5' RACE reads. The profile shows 240,000 or so distinct CDR3 sequences, roughly a tenth of them singletons. The specimen sequenced was PBMCs or a T cell subset sorted from them (not recorded which). These receptors were collected from a young man who had mild COVID-19 (a few samples of this study predate the infection). Cell type and time point are not known. CDR3s include the opening cysteine and the closing phenylalanine or tryptophan. D genes are given only for firm matches. Only part of the rows carry a size: once, few, many, or a class if the clone is expanded.

>.|.|TRBJ2-3|TRBV7-9
CASSLAQGETDTQYF
TGTGCCAGCAGCTTAGCACAGGGCGAGACAGATACGCAGTATTTT
>.|.|TRBJ2-7|TRBV9
CASSVGQDNYEQYF
TGTGCCAGCAGCGTAGGGCAGGACAACTACGAGCAGTACTTC
>.|.|TRBJ1-1|TRBV29-1
CSVELLFEAFF
TGCAGCGTTGAACTGCTGTTTGAAGCTTTCTTT
>few|.|TRBJ1-4|TRBV6-5
CASSTEGRGNEKLFF
TGTGCCAGCAGCACCGAGGGCAGGGGTAATGAAAAACTGTTTTTT
>few|.|TRBJ1-2|TRBV4-1
CASSQGRSRGGSGYTF
TGCGCCAGCAGCCAAGGGCGGAGCAGGGGAGGGAGTGGCTACACCTTC
>few|.|TRBJ2-1|TRBV19
CASSIVSSSWNEQFF
TGTGCCAGTAGTATAGTTTCGTCCTCGTGGAATGAGCAGTTCTTC
>few|TRBD2|TRBJ2-7|TRBV10-1
CASSTSGATYEQYF
TGCGCCAGCAGTACTAGCGGGGCAACCTACGAGCAGTACTTC
>.|.|TRBJ2-1|TRBV20-1
CSARDHLHRSSYNEQFF
TGCAGTGCTAGAGACCACCTCCACAGAAGCTCCTACAATGAGCAGTTCTTC
>.|.|TRBJ1-1|TRBV20-1
CSPWEKNTEAFF
TGCAGTCCGTGGGAAAAGAACACTGAAGCTTTCTTT
>.|.|TRBJ2-2|TRBV5-1
CASLDRYDTGELFF
TGCGCCAGCTTAGACAGATACGACACCGGGGAGCTGTTTTTT
>few|.|TRBJ1-6|TRBV7-6
CASSSKQGGHNSPLHF
TGTGCCAGCAGCTCGAAACAGGGTGGCCATAATTCACCCCTCCACTTT
>.|TRBD1|TRBJ1-2|TRBV7-9
CASQQGQGDGYTF
TGTGCCAGTCAGCAAGGGCAGGGGGATGGCTACACCTTC
>.|.|TRBJ2-4|TRBV19
CASSPTTDSGIQYF
TGTGCCAGTAGTCCGACCACGGACAGTGGCATTCAGTACTTC
>.|.|TRBJ2-1|TRBV24-1
CATSGRGALDEQFF
TGTGCCACCAGCGGTAGGGGGGCCCTCGATGAGCAGTTCTTC
>few|TRBD1|TRBJ2-7|TRBV7-9
CASSSLWDRSYEQYF
TGTGCCAGCAGCTCTCTTTGGGACAGATCCTACGAGCAGTACTTC
>.|.|TRBJ1-6|TRBV20-1
CSARSQLMASHLHF
TGCAGTGCCCGGAGCCAGCTCATGGCTTCACACCTCCACTTT
>few|.|TRBJ1-2|TRBV7-9
CASSDPPGRPYGYTF
TGTGCCAGCAGCGACCCCCCGGGGAGGCCCTATGGCTACACCTTC
>.|.|TRBJ1-2|TRBV4-3
CASSQDIGVPNYGYTF
TGCGCCAGCAGCCAAGATATCGGGGTTCCTAACTATGGCTACACCTTC
>.|.|TRBJ2-5|TRBV28
CASSLLPHRVRLQETQYF
TGTGCCAGCAGTCTCCTTCCCCACAGGGTGAGGCTCCAAGAGACCCAGTACTTC
>.|.|TRBJ1-5|TRBV6-2/TRBV6-3
CASSTSPQGSTQHF
TGTGCCAGCAGCACCTCCCCGCAGGGGAGCACCCAGCATTTT
>few|.|TRBJ1-2|TRBV7-9
CASSFPAPLGGNYGYTF
TGTGCCAGCAGCTTTCCAGCCCCCTTGGGAGGAAACTATGGCTACACCTTC
>many|.|TRBJ1-1|TRBV29-1
CSVSTTGRTEAFF
TGCAGCGTTTCCACCACAGGGCGCACTGAAGCTTTCTTT
>many|.|TRBJ2-7|TRBV7-2
CASSLPSGANEQYF
TGTGCCAGCAGCCTCCCCTCGGGAGCCAACGAGCAGTACTTC
>once|.|TRBJ1-1|TRBV19
CASSIGVRYTEAFF
TGTGCCAGTAGTATTGGTGTGAGGTACACTGAAGCTTTCTTT
>many|.|TRBJ2-2|TRBV7-6
CASSVRTRGTGELFF
TGTGCCAGCAGCGTAAGGACCCGGGGCACCGGGGAGCTGTTTTTT
>.|.|TRBJ2-5|TRBV5-6
CASSLETGYQETQYF
TGTGCCAGCAGCTTGGAAACAGGGTACCAAGAGACCCAGTACTTC
>.|.|TRBJ1-1|TRBV5-1
CASNLVLRSRNTEAFF
TGCGCCAGCAACTTAGTCCTCAGGAGTAGGAACACTGAAGCTTTCTTT
>.|.|TRBJ1-6|TRBV3-1
CASSHGQSYNSPLHF
TGTGCCAGCAGCCATGGACAGAGTTATAATTCACCCCTCCACTTT
>few|.|TRBJ1-2|TRBV7-9
CASSPTGGGYTF
TGTGCCAGCAGCCCAACGGGGGGCGGCTACACCTTC
>.|.|TRBJ2-1|TRBV7-2
CASSLGGLGLLNEQFF
TGTGCCAGCAGCTTAGGGGGGCTCGGGCTTTTGAATGAGCAGTTCTTC
>medium-sized|.|TRBJ2-7|TRBV11-2
CASSLSRGYSYEQYF
TGTGCCAGCAGCTTATCCCGGGGATACTCCTACGAGCAGTACTTC
>few|TRBD2|TRBJ2-1|TRBV6-1
CASSAPLAGGPYNEQFF
TGTGCCAGCAGTGCCCCACTAGCGGGGGGTCCCTACAATGAGCAGTTCTTC
>.|.|TRBJ1-1|TRBV6-5
CASTPRRPLTEAFF
TGTGCCAGCACCCCACGACGGCCGCTTACTGAAGCTTTCTTT
>.|TRBD1|TRBJ2-4|TRBV7-8
CASSFFLDRADDIQYF
TGTGCCAGCAGCTTCTTTCTGGACAGGGCGGATGACATTCAGTACTTC
>few|.|TRBJ2-1|TRBV7-2
CASSWGVSSYNEQFF
TGTGCCAGCAGCTGGGGCGTGAGCTCCTACAATGAGCAGTTCTTC
>few|.|TRBJ1-2|TRBV20-1
CSARPGVKGGYTF
TGCAGTGCTAGACCAGGGGTGAAAGGTGGCTACACCTTC
>.|TRBD1|TRBJ2-3|TRBV7-9
CASSLRGLTDTQYF
TGTGCCAGCAGCCTCAGGGGGTTAACAGATACGCAGTATTTT
>.|TRBD1|TRBJ1-3|TRBV19
CASSQGTVGNTIYF
TGTGCCAGTAGTCAAGGGACAGTGGGAAACACCATATATTTT
>many|.|TRBJ2-4|TRBV6-2/TRBV6-3
CASSPGLNIQYF
TGTGCCAGCAGTCCCGGGCTAAACATTCAGTACTTC
>.|.|TRBJ2-7|TRBV25-1
CASSPGIGEQYF
TGTGCCAGCAGTCCAGGGATAGGCGAGCAGTACTTC
>few|TRBD1|TRBJ1-3|TRBV23-1
CASLRRDRSSGNTIYF
TGCGCCAGCTTGCGGCGGGACAGGAGCTCTGGAAACACCATATATTTT
>.|TRBD1|TRBJ1-2|TRBV5-1
CASSPGQGWYGYTF
TGCGCCAGCAGCCCGGGACAGGGGTGGTATGGCTACACCTTC
>few|.|TRBJ2-2|TRBV6-2/TRBV6-3
CASRRGTSTGELFF
TGTGCCAGCAGGAGGGGGACGAGCACCGGGGAGCTGTTTTTT
>few|.|TRBJ2-5|TRBV11-2
CASSYYALTGGTQYF
TGTGCCAGCAGCTATTATGCGCTGACTGGGGGGACCCAGTACTTC
>few|TRBD2|TRBJ2-1|TRBV7-9
CASSSPRTSSSYNEQFF
TGTGCCAGCAGCTCCCCCCGGACTAGCTCCTCCTACAATGAGCAGTTCTTC
>many|.|TRBJ2-2|TRBV30
CAWSLSWELFF
TGTGCCTGGAGCCTTAGTTGGGAGCTGTTTTTT
>.|TRBD2|TRBJ2-7|TRBV15
CATSRDHLLAGGVEQYF
TGTGCCACCAGCAGAGACCACTTACTAGCGGGGGGTGTCGAGCAGTACTTC
>.|.|TRBJ1-2|TRBV5-4
CASSLETDYGYTF
TGTGCCAGCAGCTTGGAAACGGACTATGGCTACACCTTC
>few|TRBD1|TRBJ1-1|TRBV6-2/TRBV6-3
CASRGRTGATEAFF
TGTGCCAGCAGGGGCAGGACAGGGGCCACTGAAGCTTTCTTT
>few|.|TRBJ2-7|TRBV9
CASSVGGVGEQYF
TGTGCCAGCAGCGTAGGAGGGGTAGGCGAGCAGTACTTC
>.|TRBD2|TRBJ2-1|TRBV6-5
CASSYSGRGVYNEQFF
TGTGCCAGCAGTTACTCTGGGCGGGGGGTTTACAATGAGCAGTTCTTC
>.|TRBD2|TRBJ2-2|TRBV4-1
CASSQGRGSGGYTGELFF
TGCGCCAGCAGCCAAGGCCGGGGTAGCGGGGGGTACACCGGGGAGCTGTTTTTT
>.|.|TRBJ1-1|TRBV4-1
CASSQEPSGTLLVEAFF
TGCGCCAGCAGCCAAGAGCCCTCGGGGACCCTGCTCGTTGAAGCTTTCTTT